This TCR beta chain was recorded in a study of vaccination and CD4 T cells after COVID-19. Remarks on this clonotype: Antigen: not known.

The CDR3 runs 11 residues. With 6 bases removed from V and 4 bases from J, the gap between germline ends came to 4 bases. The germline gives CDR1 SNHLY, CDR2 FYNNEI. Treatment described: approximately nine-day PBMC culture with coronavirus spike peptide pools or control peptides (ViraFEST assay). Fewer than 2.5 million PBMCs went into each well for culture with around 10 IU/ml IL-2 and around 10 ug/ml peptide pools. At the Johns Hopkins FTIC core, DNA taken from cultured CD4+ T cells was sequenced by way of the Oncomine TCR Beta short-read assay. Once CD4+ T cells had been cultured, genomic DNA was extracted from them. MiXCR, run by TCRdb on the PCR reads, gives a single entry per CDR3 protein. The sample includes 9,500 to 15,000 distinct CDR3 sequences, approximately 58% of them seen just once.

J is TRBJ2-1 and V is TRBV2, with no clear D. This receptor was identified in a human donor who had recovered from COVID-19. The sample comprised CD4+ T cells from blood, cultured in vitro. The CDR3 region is CASSPYNEQFF. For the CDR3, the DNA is TGTGCCAGCAGCCCATACAATGAGCAGTTCTTC.